This record looks at one T cell receptor (beta chain) sequence and its context. The entry originates in a study of blood T cell repertoires in COVID-19. Overall study: COVID-19 samples, acute and convalescent, were from the United States, Italy and Spain.

Categorization into cohorts depended on clinical history that participants reported. V shed 3 bases and J shed 0 bases, with 8 bases lying between them. CDR3 length: 15 amino acids. CDR1 and CDR2 (germline): WNHNN, SYGVQD (reference sequence). Study processing details: Cell counts per sample came from amplifying reference gene primers. TCRdb's copy holds only in-frame clones and misses some; the assay was immunoSEQ multiplex PCR. D and trimming come from the DNA, and the V and J calls and clone size come from that table. The profile covers 330,000 or so clones, with more than 75% appearing a single time and roughly 3% taken by the ten largest.

The source of this sequence is a woman under 40 who had recovered from COVID-19. The sequencing input was PBMCs or T cells enriched from blood (not recorded which). This chain joins TRBV10-1 and TRBJ1-4; D is undetermined. CDR3 protein: CASSDSGATNEKLFF. The CDR3 bases are TGCGCCAGCAGTGATTCCGGAGCAACTAATGAAAAACTGTTTTTT.